This TCR beta chain was sequenced in a study of blood T cell repertoires in COVID-19 (dated by TCRdb to about 2020). At the level of the whole study: Samples covering the acute and convalescent phases of COVID-19 were provided by collaborators in the United States, Italy and Spain. The material from the prospective study consisted of cDNA or gDNA derived from T cells, B-cell-depleted T cells, or PBMCs. Deeply sampled blood TCRbeta repertoires from subjects exposed to, actively infected with, or recovered from COVID-19 were included in the dataset. The repertoires were released in a freely available public database meant as a resource for research on the immune response to SARS-CoV-2. Samples came from the ongoing ImmuneRACE study (first 160 participants) plus 1,254 subjects from 6 global collaborators. The sample metadata nearly always contained a de-identified subject ID, COVID-19 status, age in years and sex. Where available, HLA class I and class II types were obtained from metadata supplied by the sample provider rather than from assay-based typing. Study-wide conclusions, independent of this receptor: The amount of clinical and demographic metadata varied by source and participant and was provided uncurated.

Each collaborating institution followed its own protocols to collect whole blood in K2EDTA tubes. Collaborator samples were shipped for TCRbeta analysis as frozen whole blood, isolated PBMCs, or DNA extracted from either sample type. With regard to this clone: The clone's antigen remains unknown. Base qualities are not recorded, but no much larger clone differs from it by a single base.

Based on the germline V gene, the CDR1 and CDR2 sequences are SGHTA and FQGNSA. V is pared back by 5 bases and J by 5 bases, with 15 bases lying between the germline termini. There are 14 amino acids in the CDR3, from cysteine to phenylalanine inclusive. The sequence is cut down to CDR3 DNA, 42 bases in frame from base 1. TCRbeta CDR3 regions were amplified from genomic DNA using the immunoSEQ Assay, a bias-controlled multiplex PCR. Processing in the source paper ran as follows. Within the assay, amplification of reference gene primers was used to estimate how many nucleated cells each sample contained. Sequence reads were collapsed and filtered to measure the absolute abundance of every unique TCRbeta CDR3 rearrangement. For each sample, productive Simpson clonality was calculated as the square root of Simpson's diversity index over productive rearrangements. Entries here come from immuneACCESS through TCRdb and include only in-frame sequences with V and J called. Some clones fail to appear in such tables; in the studies checked, an unresolved V gene covers under half of the shortfall, and the cause of the remainder is unknown. That table gives V, J and clone size, and the DNA gave D and trimming. This sample is represented by about 170,000 clones; 85% of them were singletons. The ten biggest clones cover roughly 3% of the sample.

This sequence was found in a human donor with acute or convalescent COVID-19. The donor label of this sample is uncertain. The chain links TRBV7-2 with TRBJ1-1, with TRBD1 tentatively as D gene (5 bases match). The sequencing sample was made of peripheral blood. The DNA is as follows: TGTGCCAGCAGCATAGGGGTCGCGGGAACTGAAGCTTTCTTT. Translated, it gives CASSIGVAGTEAFF.